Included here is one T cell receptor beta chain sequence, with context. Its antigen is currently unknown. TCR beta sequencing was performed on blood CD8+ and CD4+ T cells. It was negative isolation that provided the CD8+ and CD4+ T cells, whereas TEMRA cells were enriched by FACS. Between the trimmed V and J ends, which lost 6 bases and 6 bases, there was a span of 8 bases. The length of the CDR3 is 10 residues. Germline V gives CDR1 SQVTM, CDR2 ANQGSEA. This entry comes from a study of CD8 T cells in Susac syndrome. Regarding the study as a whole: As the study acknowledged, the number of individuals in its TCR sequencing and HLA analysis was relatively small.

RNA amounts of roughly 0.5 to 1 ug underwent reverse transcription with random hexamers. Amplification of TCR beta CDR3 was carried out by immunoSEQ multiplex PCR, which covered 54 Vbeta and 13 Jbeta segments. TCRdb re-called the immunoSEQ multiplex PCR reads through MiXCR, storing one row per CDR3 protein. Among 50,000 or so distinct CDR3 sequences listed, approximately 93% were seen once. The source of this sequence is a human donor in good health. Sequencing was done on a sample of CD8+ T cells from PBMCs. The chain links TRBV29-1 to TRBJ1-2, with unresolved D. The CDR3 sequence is CSVPMNGYTF. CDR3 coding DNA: TGCAGCGTCCCGATGAATGGCTACACCTTC.